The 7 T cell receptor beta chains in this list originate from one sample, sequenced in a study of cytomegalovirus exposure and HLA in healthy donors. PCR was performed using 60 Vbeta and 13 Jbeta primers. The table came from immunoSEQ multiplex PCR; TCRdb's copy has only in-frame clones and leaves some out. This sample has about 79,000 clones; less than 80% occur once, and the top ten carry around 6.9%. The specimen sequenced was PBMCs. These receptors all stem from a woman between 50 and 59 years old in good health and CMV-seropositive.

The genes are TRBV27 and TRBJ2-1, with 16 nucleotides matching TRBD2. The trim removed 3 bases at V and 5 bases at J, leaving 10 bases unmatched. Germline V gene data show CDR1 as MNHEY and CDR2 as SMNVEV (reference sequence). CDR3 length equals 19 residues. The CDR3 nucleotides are TGTGCCAGCAGTTTTAGAGCGCCGGGACTAGCGGGGGGGCACAATGAGCAGTTCTTC. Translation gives CASSFRAPGLAGGHNEQFF.

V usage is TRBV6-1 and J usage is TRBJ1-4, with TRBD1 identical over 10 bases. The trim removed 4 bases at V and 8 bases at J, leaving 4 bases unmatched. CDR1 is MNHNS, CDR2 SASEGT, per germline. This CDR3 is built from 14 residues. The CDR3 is CASSATGGREKLFF. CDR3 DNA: TGTGCCAGCAGTGCGACAGGGGGCAGGGAAAAACTGTTTTTT.

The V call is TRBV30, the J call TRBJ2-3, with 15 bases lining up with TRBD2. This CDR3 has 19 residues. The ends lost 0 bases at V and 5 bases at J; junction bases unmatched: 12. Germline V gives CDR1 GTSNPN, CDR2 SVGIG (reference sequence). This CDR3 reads CAWSVIRGTSGGPRDTQYF. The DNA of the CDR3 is TGTGCCTGGAGTGTAATTCGGGGGACTAGCGGGGGGCCGAGAGATACGCAGTATTTT.

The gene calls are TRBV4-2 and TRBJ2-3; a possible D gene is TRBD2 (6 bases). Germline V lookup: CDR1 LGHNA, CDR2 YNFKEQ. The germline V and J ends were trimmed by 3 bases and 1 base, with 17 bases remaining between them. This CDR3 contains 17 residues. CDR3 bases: TGTGCCAGCAGCCAGGGGGTGGGCGGGGTAGGCACAGATACGCAGTATTTT. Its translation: CASSQGVGGVGTDTQYF.

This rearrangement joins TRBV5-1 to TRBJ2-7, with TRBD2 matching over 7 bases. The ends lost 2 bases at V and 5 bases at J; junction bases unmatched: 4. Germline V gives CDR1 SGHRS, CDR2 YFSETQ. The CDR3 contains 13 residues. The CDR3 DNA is TGCGCCAGCAGCTTAGGACTAGAGAACGAGCAGTACTTC. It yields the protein CASSLGLENEQYF.

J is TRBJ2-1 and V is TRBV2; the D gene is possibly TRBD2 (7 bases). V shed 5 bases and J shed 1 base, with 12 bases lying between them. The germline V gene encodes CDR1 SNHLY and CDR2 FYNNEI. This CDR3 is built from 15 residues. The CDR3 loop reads CASSPAGASYNEQFF. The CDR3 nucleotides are TGTGCCAGCAGTCCCGCGGGGGCGTCCTACAATGAGCAGTTCTTC.

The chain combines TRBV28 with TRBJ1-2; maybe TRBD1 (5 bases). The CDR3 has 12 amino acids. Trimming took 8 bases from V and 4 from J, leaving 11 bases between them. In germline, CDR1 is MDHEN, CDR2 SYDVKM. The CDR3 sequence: CASGGETYGYTF. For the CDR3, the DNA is TGTGCCAGCGGGGGGGAAACCTATGGCTACACCTTC.